The subject of this entry is one TCR beta chain. The antigen remains unidentified. The CDR3 carries no conserved terminal phenylalanine or tryptophan, so it likely arises from a read error. These data are taken from a study of tumor and adjacent non-tumor tissue in lung cancer. On the study more broadly: There were 11 to 13 adenocarcinoma, a couple of squamous cell carcinoma and 1 small cell lung cancer cases. On average, productive TCRbeta reads reached some 4.2 million per sample. Study-level points and caveats: Tumor repertoires had a smaller top 100 clone share than normal lung.

Germline assignment: CDR1 SQVTM and CDR2 ANQGSEA. There are 12 residues in the CDR3. This sample's RNA came from whole unsorted tissue. Three rounds of nested PCR, following a modified ARM-PCR protocol, produced the TCRbeta library. TCRdb re-called the multiplex PCR reads through MiXCR, storing one row per CDR3 protein. The data show about 110,000 distinct CDR3 sequences, with roughly 77% seen just once and about 40% held by the top ten. The gene calls are TRBV29-1 and TRBJ2-4; 8 bases match TRBD1. The sequence came from a woman in her sixties with non-small cell lung cancer. Sequencing used lung tumor tissue. CDR3: CSVTRGLTIQYI. CDR3 DNA: TGCAGTGTTACCAGGGGGCTGACCATTCAGTACATC.